This TCR beta chain emerged from a study of regulatory T cells in long-lasting Graves disease. The CDR3 contains 14 residues. From germline, CDR1 is SNHLY and CDR2 FYNNEI. V was clipped by 5 bases and J by 3 bases, with 13 bases between them. Combining iRepertoire HTBI primers with Arm-PCR of CDR3 regions, the authors built TCR beta libraries. A single record per CDR3 protein comes from TCRdb applying MiXCR to the multiplex PCR reads. Of some 450,000 distinct CDR3 sequences listed, roughly 15% were seen once; the top ten hold roughly 10%. The time point: newly diagnosed GD, antithyroid drugs for less than 3 months. There was RNA extracted from PBMCs, and the TCR library was made from it. This clonotype appeared a few times. Being one base from a much bigger clone, this may be a read error. The same sample was also used in a study of T cells in Graves' hyperthyroidism and ophthalmopathy. That paper states: Most thyroid clonotypes that were expanded above 0.001 also turned up in blood. The model foresaw ophthalmopathy a median roughly 6.3 months prior to onset.

The TCR originated in a woman in her thirties with Graves disease. The genes are TRBV2 and TRBJ1-2; D not resolved. The sequences come from peripheral blood mononuclear cells (PBMCs), collected at new diagnosis, from a patient treated with antithyroid drugs. The CDR3 here is CASSPPAGDYGYTF. In DNA, the CDR3 is TGTGCCAGCAGTCCCCCCGCAGGAGACTATGGCTACACCTTC.